This T cell receptor beta chain comes out of a study of blood T cell repertoires in COVID-19. This clone was counted between two and nine times. Under the authors' procedure: By means of reference gene primer amplification, nucleated cell counts were estimated. The assay was immunoSEQ multiplex PCR, and TCRdb's table has in-frame clones only and misses some. V, J and clone size are taken as reported in that table, and D and trimming were inferred from the DNA itself. The table records nearly 300,000 clones, about 81% of them present only once. The Seattle patients joined while their infection was active and were tracked longitudinally afterward. In germline, CDR1 is SQVTM, CDR2 ANQGSEA. With 4 bases clipped from V and 6 bases from J, the junction kept 7 bases outside the gene matches. The CDR3 is 13 amino acids.

This receptor was taken from a human donor with COVID-19, enrolled during active disease. The donor label of this sample is uncertain. The sample was peripheral blood. This rearrangement joins TRBV29-1 to TRBJ1-2; 8 bases are a match to TRBD1. The DNA for the CDR3 is TGCAGCGTTGGCCAGGGGGCGCGAAATGGCTACACCTTC. This encodes CSVGQGARNGYTF.